This TCR beta chain was found in a study of cytomegalovirus exposure and HLA in healthy donors. Across the whole study: HLA-typed donors were the source of about 85 million unique TCRs, which an early data release held. Of the donors genotyped, about 390 in all, about 76% fell in the Caucasian-associated ancestry cluster.

V was cut by 1 base and J by 6 bases, with 13 bases left in between. CDR1 is MNHNS and CDR2 is SASEGT in the germline V gene. This CDR3 has 15 residues. Everyone who donated was a healthy bone marrow donor. Amplification used 60 Vbeta primers and 13 Jbeta primers. TCRdb's copy holds only in-frame clones and misses some; the assay was immunoSEQ multiplex PCR. The sample carries under 150,000 clones, 70% to 85% recorded once. Sequencing used PBMCs. The TCR originated in a woman between 18 and 29 years old in good health and CMV-seronegative. The chain employs TRBV6-1 and TRBJ1-5, with D perhaps TRBD1 (6 bases). CDR3 sequence: CASSEGGGAGQPQHF. The CDR3 bases are TGTGCCAGCAGTGAAGGAGGGGGGGCCGGTCAGCCCCAGCATTTT.